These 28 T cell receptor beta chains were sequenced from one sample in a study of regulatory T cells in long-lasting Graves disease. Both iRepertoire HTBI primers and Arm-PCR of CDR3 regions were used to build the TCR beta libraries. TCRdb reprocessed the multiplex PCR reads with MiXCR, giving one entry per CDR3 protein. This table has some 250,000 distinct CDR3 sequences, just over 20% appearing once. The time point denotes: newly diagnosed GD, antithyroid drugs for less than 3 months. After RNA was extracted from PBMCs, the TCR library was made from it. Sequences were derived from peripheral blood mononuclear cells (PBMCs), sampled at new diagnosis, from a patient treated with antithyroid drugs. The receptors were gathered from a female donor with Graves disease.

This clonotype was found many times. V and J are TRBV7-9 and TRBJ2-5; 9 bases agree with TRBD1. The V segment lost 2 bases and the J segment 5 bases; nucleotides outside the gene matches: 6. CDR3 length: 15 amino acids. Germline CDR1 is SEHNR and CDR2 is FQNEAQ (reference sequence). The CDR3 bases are TGTGCCAGCAGCTTAATAGGGACAGGGAAGGAGACCCAGTACTTC. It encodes CASSLIGTGKETQYF.

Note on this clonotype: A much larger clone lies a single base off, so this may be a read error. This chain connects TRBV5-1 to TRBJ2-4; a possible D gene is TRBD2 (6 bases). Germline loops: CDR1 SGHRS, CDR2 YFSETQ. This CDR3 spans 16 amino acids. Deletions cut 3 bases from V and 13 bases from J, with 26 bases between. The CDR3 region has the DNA TGCGCCAGCAGCTCGGAGGGGTATTGGTCCTACAATGAGCAGTACTTC. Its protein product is CASSSEGYWSYNEQYF.

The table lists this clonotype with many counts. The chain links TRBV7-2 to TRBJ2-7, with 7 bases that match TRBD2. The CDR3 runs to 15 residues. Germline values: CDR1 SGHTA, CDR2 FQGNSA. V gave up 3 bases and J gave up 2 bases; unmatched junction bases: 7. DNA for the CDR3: TGTGCCAGCAGCTTGAAAGCTAGCGGTCCCTACGAGCAGTACTTC. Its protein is CASSLKASGPYEQYF.

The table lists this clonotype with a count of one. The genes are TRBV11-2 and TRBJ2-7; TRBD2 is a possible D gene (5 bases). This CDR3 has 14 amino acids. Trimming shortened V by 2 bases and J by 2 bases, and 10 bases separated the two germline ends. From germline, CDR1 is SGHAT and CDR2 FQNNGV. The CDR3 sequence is CASSLRLAAYEQYF. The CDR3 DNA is TGTGCCAGCAGCTTACGGCTAGCTGCCTACGAGCAGTACTTC.

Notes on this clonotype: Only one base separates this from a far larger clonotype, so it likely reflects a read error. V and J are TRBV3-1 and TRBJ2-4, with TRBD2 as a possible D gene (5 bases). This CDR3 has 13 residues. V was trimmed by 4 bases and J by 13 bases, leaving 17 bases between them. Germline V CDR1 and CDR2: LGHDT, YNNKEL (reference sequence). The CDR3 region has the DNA TGTGCCAGCAGCCCAGGACTGAACAATGAGCAGTACTTC. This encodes CASSPGLNNEQYF.

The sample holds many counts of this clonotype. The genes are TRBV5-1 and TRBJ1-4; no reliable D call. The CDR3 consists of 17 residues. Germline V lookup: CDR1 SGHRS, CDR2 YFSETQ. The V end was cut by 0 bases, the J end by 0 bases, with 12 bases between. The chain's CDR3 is CASSLVAAAPTNEKLFF. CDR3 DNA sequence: TGCGCCAGCAGCTTGGTTGCGGCAGCCCCAACTAATGAAAAACTGTTTTTT.

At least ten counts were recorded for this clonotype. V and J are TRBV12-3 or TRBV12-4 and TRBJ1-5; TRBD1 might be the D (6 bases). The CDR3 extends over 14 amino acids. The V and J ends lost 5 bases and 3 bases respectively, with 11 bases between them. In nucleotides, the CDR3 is TGTGCCAGCAGTCCCACAGGGCCCAATCAGCCCCAGCATTTT. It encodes CASSPTGPNQPQHF.

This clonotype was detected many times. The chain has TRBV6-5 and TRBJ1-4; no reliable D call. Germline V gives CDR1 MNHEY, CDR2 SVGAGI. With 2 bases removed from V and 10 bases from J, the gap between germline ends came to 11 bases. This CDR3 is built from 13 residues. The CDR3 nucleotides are TGTGCCAGCAGTTACGACCCCGGCGGAAAACTGTTTTTT. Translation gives CASSYDPGGKLFF.

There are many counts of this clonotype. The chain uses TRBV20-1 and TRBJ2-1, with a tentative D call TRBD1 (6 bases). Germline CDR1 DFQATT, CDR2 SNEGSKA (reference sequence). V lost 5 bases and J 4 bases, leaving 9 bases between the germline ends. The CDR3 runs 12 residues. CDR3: CSAGQIYNEQFF. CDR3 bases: TGCAGTGCTGGACAGATTTACAATGAGCAGTTCTTC.

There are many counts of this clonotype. This CDR3 is CASSYGRKQETQYF. CDR3 bases: TGTGCCAGCAGTTACGGAAGGAAGCAAGAGACCCAGTACTTC. The V and J genes are TRBV6-2 or TRBV6-3 and TRBJ2-5, with no clear D. Germline V lookup: CDR1 MNHEY, CDR2 SVGEGT. The CDR3 extends over 14 amino acids. Trimming took off 2 bases at V and 2 bases at J, with 9 bases between the two ends.

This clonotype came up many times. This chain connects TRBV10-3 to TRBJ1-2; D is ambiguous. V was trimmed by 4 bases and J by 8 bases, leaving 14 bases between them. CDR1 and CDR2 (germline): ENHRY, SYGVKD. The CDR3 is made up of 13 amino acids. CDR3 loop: CAISAIELSGYTF. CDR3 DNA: TGTGCCATCAGTGCCATAGAGCTTAGCGGCTACACCTTC.

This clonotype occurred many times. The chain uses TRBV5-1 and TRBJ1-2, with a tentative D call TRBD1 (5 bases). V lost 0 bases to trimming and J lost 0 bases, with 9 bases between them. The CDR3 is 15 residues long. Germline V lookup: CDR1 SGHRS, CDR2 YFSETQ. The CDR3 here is CASSLGDGANYGYTF. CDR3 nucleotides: TGCGCCAGCAGCTTGGGGGACGGCGCTAACTATGGCTACACCTTC.

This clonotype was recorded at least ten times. The CDR3 protein is CASSLITGGETQYF. Here the CDR3 DNA reads TGTGCCAGCAGCTTGATAACCGGGGGGGAGACCCAGTACTTC. V gene TRBV5-5 combines with J gene TRBJ2-5; the match to TRBD2 covers 7 bases. Trimming took 1 base from V and 5 from J; bases not matched to a gene: 5. The CDR3 is 14 residues long. Germline V gene sequence: CDR1 SGHKS, CDR2 YYEKEE (reference sequence).

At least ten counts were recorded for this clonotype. The CDR3 DNA reads as TGTGCCATCAGTGAGTCTCGCGCAGGGAATAATGAAAAACTGTTTTTT. Encoded protein: CAISESRAGNNEKLFF. The chain recombines TRBV10-3 with TRBJ1-4; D is perhaps TRBD1 (5 bases). Between the trimmed V and J ends, which lost 0 bases and 4 bases, there was a span of 12 bases. This CDR3 comprises 16 residues. The germline V gene encodes CDR1 ENHRY and CDR2 SYGVKD.

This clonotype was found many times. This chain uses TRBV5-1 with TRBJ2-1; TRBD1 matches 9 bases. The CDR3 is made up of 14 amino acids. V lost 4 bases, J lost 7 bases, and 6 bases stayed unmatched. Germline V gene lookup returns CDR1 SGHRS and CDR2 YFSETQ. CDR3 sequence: CASSTGQGRNEQFF. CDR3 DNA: TGCGCCAGCAGCACGGGACAGGGTAGGAATGAGCAGTTCTTC.

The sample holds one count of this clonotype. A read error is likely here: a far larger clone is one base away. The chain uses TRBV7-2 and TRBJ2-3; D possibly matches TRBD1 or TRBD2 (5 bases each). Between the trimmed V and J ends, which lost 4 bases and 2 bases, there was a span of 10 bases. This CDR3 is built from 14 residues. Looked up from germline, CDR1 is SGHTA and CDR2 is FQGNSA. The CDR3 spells CASSSGPLTDTQYF. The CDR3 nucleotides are TGTGCCAGCAGCTCGGGACCCCTCACAGATACGCAGTATTTT.

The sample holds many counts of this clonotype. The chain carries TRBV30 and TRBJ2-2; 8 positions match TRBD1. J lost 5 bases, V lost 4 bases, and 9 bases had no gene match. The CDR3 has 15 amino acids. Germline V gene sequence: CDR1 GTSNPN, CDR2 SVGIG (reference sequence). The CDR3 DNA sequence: TGTGCCTGGACCGATCGGACAGGGTTTACCGGGGAGCTGTTTTTT. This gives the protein CAWTDRTGFTGELFF.

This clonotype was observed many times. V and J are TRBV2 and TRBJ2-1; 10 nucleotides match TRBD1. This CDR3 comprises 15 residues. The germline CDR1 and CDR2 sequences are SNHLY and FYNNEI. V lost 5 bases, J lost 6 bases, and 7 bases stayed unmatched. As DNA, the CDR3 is TGTGCCAGCAGTCGGGACAGGGGAGGGCCCAATGAGCAGTTCTTC. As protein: CASSRDRGGPNEQFF.

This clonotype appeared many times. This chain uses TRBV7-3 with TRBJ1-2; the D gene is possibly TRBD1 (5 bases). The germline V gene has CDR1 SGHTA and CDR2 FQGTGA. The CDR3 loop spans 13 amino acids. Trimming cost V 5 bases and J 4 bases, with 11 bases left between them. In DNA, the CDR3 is TGTGCCAGCAGCACTTTGGGGGGCTATGGCTACACCTTC. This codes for CASSTLGGYGYTF.

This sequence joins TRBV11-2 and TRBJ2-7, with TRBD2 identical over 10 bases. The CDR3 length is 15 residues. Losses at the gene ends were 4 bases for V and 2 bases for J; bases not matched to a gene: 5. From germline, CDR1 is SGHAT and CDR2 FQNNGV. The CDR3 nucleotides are TGTGCCAGCAGCTCCTCAGCGGGAGGGCCCTACGAGCAGTACTTC. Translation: CASSSSAGGPYEQYF.

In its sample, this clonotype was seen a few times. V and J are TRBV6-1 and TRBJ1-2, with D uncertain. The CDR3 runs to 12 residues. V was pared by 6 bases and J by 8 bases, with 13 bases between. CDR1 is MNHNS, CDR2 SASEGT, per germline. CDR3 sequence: CASRFDGRGYTF. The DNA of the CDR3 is TGTGCCAGCAGATTTGACGGAAGGGGCTACACCTTC.

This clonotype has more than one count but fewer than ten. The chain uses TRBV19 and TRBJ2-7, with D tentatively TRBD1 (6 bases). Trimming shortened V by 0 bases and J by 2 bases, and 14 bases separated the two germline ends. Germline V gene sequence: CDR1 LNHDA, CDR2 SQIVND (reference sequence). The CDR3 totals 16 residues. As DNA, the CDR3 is TGTGCCAGTAGTATAGATCCGTTAGGGGGACCCTACGAGCAGTACTTC. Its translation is CASSIDPLGGPYEQYF.

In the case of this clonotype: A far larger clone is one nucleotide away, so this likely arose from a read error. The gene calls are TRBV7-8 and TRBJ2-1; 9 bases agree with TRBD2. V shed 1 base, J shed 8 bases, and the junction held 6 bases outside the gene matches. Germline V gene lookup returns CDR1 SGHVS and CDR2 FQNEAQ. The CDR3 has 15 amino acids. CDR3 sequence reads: CASSLGGGGPDEQFF. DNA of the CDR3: TGTGCCAGCAGCTTAGGCGGGGGGGGGCCGGATGAGCAGTTCTTC.

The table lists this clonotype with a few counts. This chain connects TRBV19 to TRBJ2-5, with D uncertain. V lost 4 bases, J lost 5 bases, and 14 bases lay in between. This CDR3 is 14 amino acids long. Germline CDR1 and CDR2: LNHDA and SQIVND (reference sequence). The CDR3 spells CASSTSIGRETQYF. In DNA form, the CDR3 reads TGTGCCAGTAGTACTTCGATAGGGCGCGAGACCCAGTACTTC.

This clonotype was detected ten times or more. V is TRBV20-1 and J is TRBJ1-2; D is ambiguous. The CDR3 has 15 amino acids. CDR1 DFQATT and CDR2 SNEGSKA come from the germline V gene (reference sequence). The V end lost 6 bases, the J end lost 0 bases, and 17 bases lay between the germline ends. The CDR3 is CSAMELLSPNYGYTF. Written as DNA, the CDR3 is TGCAGTGCCATGGAATTACTTTCACCTAACTATGGCTACACCTTC.

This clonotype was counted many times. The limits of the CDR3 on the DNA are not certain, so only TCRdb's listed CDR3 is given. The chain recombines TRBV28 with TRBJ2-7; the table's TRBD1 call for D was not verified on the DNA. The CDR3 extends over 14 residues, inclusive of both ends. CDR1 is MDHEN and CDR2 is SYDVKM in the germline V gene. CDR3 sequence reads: CASSFGQGAKVRYF.

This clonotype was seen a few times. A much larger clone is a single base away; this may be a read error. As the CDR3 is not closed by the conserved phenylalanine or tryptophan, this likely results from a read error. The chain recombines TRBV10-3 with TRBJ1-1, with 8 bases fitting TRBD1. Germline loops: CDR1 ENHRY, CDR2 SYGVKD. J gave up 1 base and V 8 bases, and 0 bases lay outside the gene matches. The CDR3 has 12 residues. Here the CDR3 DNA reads TGTGCCATCGGACAGGGGAACACTGAAGCTTTCCTT. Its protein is CAIGQGNTEAFL.

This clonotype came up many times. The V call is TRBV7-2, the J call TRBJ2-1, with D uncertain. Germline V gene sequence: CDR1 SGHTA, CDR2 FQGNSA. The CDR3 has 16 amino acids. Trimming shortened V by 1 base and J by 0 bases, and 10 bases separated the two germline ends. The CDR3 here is CASSLERMSSYNEQFF. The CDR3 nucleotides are TGTGCCAGCAGCTTAGAAAGGATGAGCTCCTACAATGAGCAGTTCTTC.